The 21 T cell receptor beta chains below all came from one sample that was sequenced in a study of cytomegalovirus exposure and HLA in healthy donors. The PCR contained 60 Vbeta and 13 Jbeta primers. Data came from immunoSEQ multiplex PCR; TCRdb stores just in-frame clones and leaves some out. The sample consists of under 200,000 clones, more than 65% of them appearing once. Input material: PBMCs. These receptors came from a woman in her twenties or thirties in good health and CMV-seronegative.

The DNA for the CDR3 is TGCGCCAGCAGCCAAGATCTTGACGGGATTGAAGCTTTCTTT. As protein: CASSQDLDGIEAFF. The chain couples TRBV4-1 to TRBJ1-1; D is ambiguous. The CDR3 is made up of 14 amino acids. CDR1 MGHRA and CDR2 YSYEKL come from the germline V gene. V lost 0 bases and J 7 bases, leaving 12 bases between the germline ends.

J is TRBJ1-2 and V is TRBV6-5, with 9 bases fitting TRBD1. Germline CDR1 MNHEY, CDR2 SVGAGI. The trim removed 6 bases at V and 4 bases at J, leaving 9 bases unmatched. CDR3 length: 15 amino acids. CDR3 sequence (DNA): TGTGCCAGCAGACTCACAGGGGGCGGCGGCTATGGCTACACCTTC. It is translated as CASRLTGGGGYGYTF.

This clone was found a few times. CDR3 protein: CASSTIAEASAFF. The CDR3 DNA reads as TGTGCCAGCAGTACTATAGCCGAGGCTTCAGCTTTCTTT. This chain connects TRBV6-6 to TRBJ1-1; no clear D. Trimming cost V 5 bases and J 10 bases, with 17 bases left between them. Germline values: CDR1 MNHNY, CDR2 SVGAGI (reference sequence). The CDR3 has 13 residues.

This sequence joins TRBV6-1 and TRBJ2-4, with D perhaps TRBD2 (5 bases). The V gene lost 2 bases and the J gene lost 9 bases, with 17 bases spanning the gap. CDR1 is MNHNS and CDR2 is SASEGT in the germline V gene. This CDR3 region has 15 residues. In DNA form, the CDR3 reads TGTGCCAGCAGTGAAACCAGGACGGGATGGAGCATTCAGTACTTC. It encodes CASSETRTGWSIQYF.

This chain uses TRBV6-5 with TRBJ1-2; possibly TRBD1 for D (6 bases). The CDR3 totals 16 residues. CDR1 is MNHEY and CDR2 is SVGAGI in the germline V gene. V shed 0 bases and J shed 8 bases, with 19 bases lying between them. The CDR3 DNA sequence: TGTGCCAGCAGTTACTCTAACAGGGTCCCATCCCAAGGCTACACCTTC. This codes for CASSYSNRVPSQGYTF.

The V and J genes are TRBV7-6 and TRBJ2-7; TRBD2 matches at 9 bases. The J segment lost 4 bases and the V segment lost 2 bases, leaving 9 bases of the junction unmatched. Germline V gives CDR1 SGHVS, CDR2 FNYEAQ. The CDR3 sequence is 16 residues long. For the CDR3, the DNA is TGTGCCAGCAGCTTATTAGCGGGAGATGTTGGGTACGAGCAGTACTTC. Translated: CASSLLAGDVGYEQYF.

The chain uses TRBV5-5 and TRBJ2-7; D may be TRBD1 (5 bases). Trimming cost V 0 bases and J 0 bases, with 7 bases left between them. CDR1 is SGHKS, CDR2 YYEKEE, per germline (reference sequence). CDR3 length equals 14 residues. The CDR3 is CASSLEGFSYEQYF. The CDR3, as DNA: TGTGCCAGCAGCTTGGAGGGGTTCTCCTACGAGCAGTACTTC.

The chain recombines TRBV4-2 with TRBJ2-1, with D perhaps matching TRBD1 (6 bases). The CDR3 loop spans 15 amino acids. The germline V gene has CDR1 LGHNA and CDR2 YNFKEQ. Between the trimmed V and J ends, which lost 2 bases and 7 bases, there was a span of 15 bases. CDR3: CASSQPGNQGNEQFF. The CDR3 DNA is TGTGCCAGCAGCCAACCCGGAAACCAGGGGAATGAGCAGTTCTTC.

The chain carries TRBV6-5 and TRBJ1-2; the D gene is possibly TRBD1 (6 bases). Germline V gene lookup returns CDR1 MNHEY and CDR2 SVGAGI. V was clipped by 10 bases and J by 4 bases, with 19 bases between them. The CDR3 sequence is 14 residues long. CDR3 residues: CATTRPGAGYGYTF. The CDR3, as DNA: TGTGCCACAACCCGCCCAGGGGCCGGCTATGGCTACACCTTC.

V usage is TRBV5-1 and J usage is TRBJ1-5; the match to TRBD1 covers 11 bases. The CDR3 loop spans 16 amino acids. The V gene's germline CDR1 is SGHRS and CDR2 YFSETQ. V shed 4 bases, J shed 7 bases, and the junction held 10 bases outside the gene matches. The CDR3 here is CASSLGTGGRYQPQHF. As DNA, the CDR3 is TGCGCCAGCAGCCTCGGGACAGGGGGTCGATACCAGCCCCAGCATTTT.

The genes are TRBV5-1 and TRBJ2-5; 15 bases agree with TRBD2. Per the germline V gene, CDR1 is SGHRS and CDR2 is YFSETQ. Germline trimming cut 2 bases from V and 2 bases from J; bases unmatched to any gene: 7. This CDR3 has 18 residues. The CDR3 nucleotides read TGCGCCAGCAGCTTACGGACTAGCGGGGGGGGGAAACAAGAGACCCAGTACTTC. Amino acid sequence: CASSLRTSGGGKQETQYF.

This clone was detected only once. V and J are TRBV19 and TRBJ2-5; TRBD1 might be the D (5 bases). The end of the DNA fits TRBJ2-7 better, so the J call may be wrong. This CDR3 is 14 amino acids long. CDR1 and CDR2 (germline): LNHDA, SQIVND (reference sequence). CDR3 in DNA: TGTGCCAGTAGTATGTTGGCGGACACCTACGAGCAGTACTTC. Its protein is CASSMLADTYEQYF.

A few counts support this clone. CDR3 DNA: TGTGCCAGCAGTTACCTTCTAGCGTACTCCTACGAGCAGTACTTC. As protein: CASSYLLAYSYEQYF. V usage is TRBV6-6 and J usage is TRBJ2-7, with D possibly matching TRBD2 (6 bases). The CDR3 is made up of 15 amino acids. The V gene's germline CDR1 is MNHNY and CDR2 SVGAGI (reference sequence). Trimming pared 2 bases from V and 0 bases from J, leaving 11 bases between.

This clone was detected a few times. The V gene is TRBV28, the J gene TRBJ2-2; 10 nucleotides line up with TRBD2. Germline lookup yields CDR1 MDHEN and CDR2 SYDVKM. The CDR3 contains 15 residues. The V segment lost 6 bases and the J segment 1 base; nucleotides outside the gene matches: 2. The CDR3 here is CASRPSGGNTGELFF. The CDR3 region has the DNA TGTGCCAGCAGGCCTAGCGGGGGGAACACCGGGGAGCTGTTTTTT.

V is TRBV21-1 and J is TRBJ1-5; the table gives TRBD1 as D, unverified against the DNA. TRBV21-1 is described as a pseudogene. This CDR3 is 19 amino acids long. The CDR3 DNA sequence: TGTGCCAGCAGCAAAGGGGGAAGGGACAGTTATTATAGCAATCAGCCCCAGCATTTT. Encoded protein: CASSKGGRDSYYSNQPQHF.

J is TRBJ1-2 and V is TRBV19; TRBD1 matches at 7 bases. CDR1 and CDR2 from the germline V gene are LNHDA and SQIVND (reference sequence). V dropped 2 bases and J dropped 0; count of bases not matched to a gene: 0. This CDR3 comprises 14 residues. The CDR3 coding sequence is TGTGCCAGTAGTATACAGGGGGCTAACTATGGCTACACCTTC. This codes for CASSIQGANYGYTF.

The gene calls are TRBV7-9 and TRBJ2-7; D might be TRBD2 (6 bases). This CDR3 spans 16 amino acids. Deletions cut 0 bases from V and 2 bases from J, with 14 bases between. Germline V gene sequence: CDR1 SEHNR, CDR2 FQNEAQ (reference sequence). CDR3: CASSLAYAGPTYEQYF. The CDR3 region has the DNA TGTGCCAGCAGCTTAGCGTACGCGGGACCGACCTACGAGCAGTACTTC.

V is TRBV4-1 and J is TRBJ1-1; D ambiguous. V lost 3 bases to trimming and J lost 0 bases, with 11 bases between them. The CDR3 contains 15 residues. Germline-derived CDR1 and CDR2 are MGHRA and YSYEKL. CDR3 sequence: CASSHLGVLNTEAFF. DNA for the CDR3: TGCGCCAGCAGCCACCTCGGGGTGCTGAACACTGAAGCTTTCTTT.

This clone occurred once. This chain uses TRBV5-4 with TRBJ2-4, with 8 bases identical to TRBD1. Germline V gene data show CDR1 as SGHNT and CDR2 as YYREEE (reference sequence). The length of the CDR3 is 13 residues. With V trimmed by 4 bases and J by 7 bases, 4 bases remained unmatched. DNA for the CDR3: TGTGCCAGCAGCGGTGGGGACAGGAACATTCAGTACTTC. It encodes CASSGGDRNIQYF.

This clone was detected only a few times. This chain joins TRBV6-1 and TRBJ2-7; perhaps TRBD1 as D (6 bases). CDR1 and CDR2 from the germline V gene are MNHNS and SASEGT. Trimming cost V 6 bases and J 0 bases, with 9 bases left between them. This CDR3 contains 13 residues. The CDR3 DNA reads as TGTGCCAGCAGAGACAGGTTCTCCTACGAGCAGTACTTC. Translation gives CASRDRFSYEQYF.

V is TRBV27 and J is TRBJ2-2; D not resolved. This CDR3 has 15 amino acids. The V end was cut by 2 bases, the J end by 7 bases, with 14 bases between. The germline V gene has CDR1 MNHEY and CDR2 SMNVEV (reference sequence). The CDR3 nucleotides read TGTGCCAGCAGTTTAATTGGCAGGTCTGGCGGGGAGCTGTTTTTT. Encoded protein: CASSLIGRSGGELFF.